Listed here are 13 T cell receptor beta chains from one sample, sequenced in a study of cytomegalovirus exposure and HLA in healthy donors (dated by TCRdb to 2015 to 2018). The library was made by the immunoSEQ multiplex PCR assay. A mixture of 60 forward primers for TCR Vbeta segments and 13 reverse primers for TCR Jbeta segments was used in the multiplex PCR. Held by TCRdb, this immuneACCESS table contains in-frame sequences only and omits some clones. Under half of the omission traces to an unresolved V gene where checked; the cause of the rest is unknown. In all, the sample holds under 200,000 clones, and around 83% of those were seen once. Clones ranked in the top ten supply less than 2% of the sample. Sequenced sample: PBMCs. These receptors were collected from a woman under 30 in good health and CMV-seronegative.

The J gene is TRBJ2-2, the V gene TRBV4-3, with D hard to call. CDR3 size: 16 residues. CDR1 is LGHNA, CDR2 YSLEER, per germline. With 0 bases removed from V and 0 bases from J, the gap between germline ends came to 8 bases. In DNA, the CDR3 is TGCGCCAGCAGCCAAGATAGAGTTACGAACACCGGGGAGCTGTTTTTT. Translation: CASSQDRVTNTGELFF.

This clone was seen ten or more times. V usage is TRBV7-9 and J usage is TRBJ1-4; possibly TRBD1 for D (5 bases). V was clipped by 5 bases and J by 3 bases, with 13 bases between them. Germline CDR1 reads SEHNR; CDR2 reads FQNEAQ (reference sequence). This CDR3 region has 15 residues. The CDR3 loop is CASSAQGTANEKLFF. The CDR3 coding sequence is TGTGCCAGCAGCGCTCAGGGTACGGCTAATGAAAAACTGTTTTTT.

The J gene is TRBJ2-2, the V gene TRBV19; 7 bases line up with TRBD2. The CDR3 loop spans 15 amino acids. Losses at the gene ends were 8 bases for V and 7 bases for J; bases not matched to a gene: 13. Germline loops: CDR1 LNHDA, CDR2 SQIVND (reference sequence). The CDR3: CASFPSSGGIGELFF. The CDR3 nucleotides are TGTGCCAGTTTCCCCAGCTCGGGAGGAATCGGGGAGCTGTTTTTT.

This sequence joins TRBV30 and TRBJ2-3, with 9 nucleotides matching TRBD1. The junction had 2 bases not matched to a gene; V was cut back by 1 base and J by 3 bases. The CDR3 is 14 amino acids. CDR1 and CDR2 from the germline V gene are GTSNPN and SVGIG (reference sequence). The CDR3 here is CAWSDGTGTDTQYF. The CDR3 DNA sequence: TGTGCCTGGAGTGACGGGACAGGGACAGATACGCAGTATTTT.

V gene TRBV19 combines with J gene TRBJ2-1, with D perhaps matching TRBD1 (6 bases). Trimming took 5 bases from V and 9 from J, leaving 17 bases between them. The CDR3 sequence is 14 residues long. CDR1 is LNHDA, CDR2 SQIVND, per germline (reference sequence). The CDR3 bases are TGTGCCAGTAGTCCCCTAGGGGGACCGCGTGAGCAGTTCTTC. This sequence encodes CASSPLGGPREQFF.

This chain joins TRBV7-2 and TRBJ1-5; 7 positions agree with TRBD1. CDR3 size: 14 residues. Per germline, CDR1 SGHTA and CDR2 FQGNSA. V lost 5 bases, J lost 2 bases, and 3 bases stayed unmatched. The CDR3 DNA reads TGTGCCAGCAGCCTAGACAGGGGCAATCAGCCCCAGCATTTT. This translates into CASSLDRGNQPQHF.

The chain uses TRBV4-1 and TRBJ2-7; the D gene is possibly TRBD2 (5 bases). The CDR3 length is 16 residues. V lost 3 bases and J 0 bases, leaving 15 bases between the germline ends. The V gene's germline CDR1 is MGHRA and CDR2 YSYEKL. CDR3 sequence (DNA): TGCGCCAGCAGCCACCGCTTGGAGACTACCTCCTACGAGCAGTACTTC. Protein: CASSHRLETTSYEQYF.

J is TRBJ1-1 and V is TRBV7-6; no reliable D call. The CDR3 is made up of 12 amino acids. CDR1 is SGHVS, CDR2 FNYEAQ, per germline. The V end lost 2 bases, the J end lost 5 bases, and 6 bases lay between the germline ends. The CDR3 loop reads CASSLTSTEAFF. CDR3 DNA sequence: TGTGCCAGCAGCTTAACGAGTACTGAAGCTTTCTTT. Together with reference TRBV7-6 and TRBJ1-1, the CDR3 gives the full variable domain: GAGVSQSPRYKVTKRGQDVALRCDPISGHVSLYWYRQALGQGPEFLTYFNYEAQQDKSGLPNDRFSAERPEGSISTLTIQRTEQRDSAMYRCASSLTSTEAFFGQGTRLTVV.

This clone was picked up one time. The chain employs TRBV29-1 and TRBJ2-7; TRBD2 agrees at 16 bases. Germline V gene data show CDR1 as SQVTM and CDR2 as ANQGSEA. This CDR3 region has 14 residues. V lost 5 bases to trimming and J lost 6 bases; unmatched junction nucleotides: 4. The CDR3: CSVMGLAGGGEQYF. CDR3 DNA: TGCAGCGTTATGGGACTAGCGGGAGGGGGCGAGCAGTACTTC.

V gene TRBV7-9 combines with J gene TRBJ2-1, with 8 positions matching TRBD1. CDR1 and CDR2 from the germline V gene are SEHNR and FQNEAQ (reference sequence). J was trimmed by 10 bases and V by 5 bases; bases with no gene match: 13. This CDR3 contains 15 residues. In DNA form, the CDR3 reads TGTGCCAGCAGCCAAGGACAGGGAGGTTGGGTGGAGCAGTTCTTC. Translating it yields CASSQGQGGWVEQFF.

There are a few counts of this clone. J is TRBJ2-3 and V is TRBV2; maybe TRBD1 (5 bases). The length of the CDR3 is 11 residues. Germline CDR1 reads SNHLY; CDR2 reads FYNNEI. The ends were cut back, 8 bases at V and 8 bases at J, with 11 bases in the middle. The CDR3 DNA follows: TGTGCCAGCGTGGAAAGGGGTACGCAGTATTTT. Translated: CASVERGTQYF. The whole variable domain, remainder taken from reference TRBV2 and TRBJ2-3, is EPEVTQTPSHQVTQMGQEVILRCVPISNHLYFYWYRQILGQKVEFLVSFYNNEISEKSEIFDDQFSVERPDGSNFTLKIRSTKLEDSAMYFCASVERGTQYFGPGTRLTVL.

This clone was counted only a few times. This CDR3 reads CASSPTRGLYNEQFF. The CDR3 nucleotides are TGTGCCAGCAGTCCTACCAGGGGGCTCTACAATGAGCAGTTCTTC. This chain joins TRBV28 and TRBJ2-1; 8 bases line up with TRBD1. Germline assignment: CDR1 MDHEN and CDR2 SYDVKM. The J segment lost 3 bases and the V segment lost 5 bases, leaving 6 bases of the junction unmatched. This CDR3 region has 15 residues.

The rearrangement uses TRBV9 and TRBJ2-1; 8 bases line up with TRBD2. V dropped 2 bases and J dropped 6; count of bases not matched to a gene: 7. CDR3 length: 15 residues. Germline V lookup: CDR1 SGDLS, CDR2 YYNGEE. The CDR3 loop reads CASSVLAGSGNEQFF. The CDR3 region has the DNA TGTGCCAGCAGCGTTCTAGCGGGTTCCGGCAATGAGCAGTTCTTC. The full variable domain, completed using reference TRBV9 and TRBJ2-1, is DSGVTQTPKHLITATGQRVTLRCSPRSGDLSVYWYQQSLDQGLQFLIQYYNGEERAKGNILERFSAQQFPDLHSELNLSSLELGDSALYFCASSVLAGSGNEQFFGPGTRLTVL.